The clone carrying this T cell receptor beta chain was detected only a few times. What it binds is unknown. These data belong to a study of blood T cells in healthy people across ages. Study results and limitations: It was not known whether donors were CMV positive (a possible confounder of expanded clonotype changes). Comparison with aged donors showed that long-lived donors had more naive CD4+ cells and higher diversity.

There were at least 5 micrograms of total RNA extracted from every sample. The use of a sample-barcoded 5' primer and a J-beta primer mix characterized a second PCR of about 6 to 11 cycles. TCRdb used MiXCR to reprocess the 5' RACE reads, holding one entry per CDR3 protein. The table lists about 780,000 distinct CDR3 sequences, roughly 26% of them singletons. The germline V and J ends were trimmed by 7 bases and 5 bases, with 20 bases remaining between them. CDR1 and CDR2 from the germline V gene are LNHDA and SQIVND (reference sequence). CDR3 length: 15 residues. This same sample was also taken into another study, of T cells of mothers and their children.

The clonotype originates from a boy between 10 and 17 years old in good health. Sequenced sample: blood. This chain joins TRBV19 and TRBJ1-1; D is unresolved. DNA for the CDR3: TGTGCCAGTACAGAGGTGGTAGGGCGTGGGACTGAAGCTTTCTTT. The encoded protein is CASTEVVGRGTEAFF. Looking up the rest from reference TRBV19 and TRBJ1-1 gives the full variable domain: DGGITQSPKYLFRKEGQNVTLSCEQNLNHDAMYWYRQDPGQGLRLIYYSQIVNDFQKGDIAEGYSVSREKKESFPLTVTSAQKNPTAFYLCASTEVVGRGTEAFFGQGTRLTVV.